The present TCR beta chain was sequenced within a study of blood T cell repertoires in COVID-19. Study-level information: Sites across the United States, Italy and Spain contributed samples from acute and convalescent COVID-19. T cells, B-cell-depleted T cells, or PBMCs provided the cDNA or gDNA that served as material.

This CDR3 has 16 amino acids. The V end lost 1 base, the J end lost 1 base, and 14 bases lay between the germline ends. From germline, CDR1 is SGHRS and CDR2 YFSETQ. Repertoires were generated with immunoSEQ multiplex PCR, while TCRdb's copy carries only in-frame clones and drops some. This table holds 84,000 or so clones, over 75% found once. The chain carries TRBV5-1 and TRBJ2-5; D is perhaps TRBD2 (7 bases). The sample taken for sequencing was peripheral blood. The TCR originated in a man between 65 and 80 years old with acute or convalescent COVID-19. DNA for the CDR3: TGCGCCAGCAGCTTGAGAGAGGCGGGGGCCCAAGAGACCCAGTACTTC. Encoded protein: CASSLREAGAQETQYF.